This T cell receptor beta chain appears in the sequencing data of a study of patients and donors after allogeneic stem cell transplantation. TCRdb redid the calling of the RT-PCR reads with MiXCR, one entry per CDR3 protein. Of roughly 960,000 distinct CDR3 sequences listed, more than 15% are singletons. The CDR3 is 14 amino acids. Germline V gene data show CDR1 as SGHRS and CDR2 as YFSETQ. The ends were cut back, 0 bases at V and 2 bases at J, with 6 bases in the middle. Sequencing was performed on blood, either unsorted or a sorted T cell fraction (not recorded which). The sequence was obtained from a human donor who was either an allogeneic HSCT recipient or a stem cell or donor lymphocyte infusion donor (not recorded which). It is not recorded whose cells these are; they may come from a transplant donor. The chain combines TRBV5-1 with TRBJ1-3; D remains ambiguous. This CDR3 reads CASSLDLAGNTIYF. CDR3 in DNA: TGCGCCAGCAGCTTGGACCTAGCTGGAAACACCATATATTTT.